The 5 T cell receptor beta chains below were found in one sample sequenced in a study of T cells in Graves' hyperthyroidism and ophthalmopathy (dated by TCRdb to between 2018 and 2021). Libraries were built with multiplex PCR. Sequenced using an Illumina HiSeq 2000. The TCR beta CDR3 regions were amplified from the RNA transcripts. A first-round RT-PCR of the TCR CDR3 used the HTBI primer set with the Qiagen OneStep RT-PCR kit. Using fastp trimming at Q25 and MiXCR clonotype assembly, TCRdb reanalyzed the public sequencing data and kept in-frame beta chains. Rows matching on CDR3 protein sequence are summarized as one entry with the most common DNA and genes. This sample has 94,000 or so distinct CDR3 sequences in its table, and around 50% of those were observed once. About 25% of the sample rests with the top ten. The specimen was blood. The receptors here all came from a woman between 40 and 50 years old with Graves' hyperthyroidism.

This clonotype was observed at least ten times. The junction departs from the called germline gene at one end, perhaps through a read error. The CDR3, as DNA: TGCGCCAGCAGCCAAGCCGCTAGCGGGAGGGAGACCCAGTACTTC. This translates into CASSQAASGRETQYF. V is TRBV7-2 and J is TRBJ2-5, with 11 bases lining up with TRBD2. This CDR3 comprises 15 residues. Germline-derived CDR1 and CDR2 are SGHTA and FQGNSA.

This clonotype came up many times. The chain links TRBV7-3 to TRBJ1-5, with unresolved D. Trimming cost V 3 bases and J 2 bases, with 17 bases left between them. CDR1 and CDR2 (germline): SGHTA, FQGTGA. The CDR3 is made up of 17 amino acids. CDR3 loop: CASSFTPPGQRNQPQHF. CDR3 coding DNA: TGTGCCAGCAGCTTTACCCCCCCCGGGCAACGCAATCAGCCCCAGCATTTT.

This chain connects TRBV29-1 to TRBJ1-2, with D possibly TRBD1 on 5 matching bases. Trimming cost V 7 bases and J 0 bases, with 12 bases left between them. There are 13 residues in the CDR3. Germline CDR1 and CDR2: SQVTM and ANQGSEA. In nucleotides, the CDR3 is TGCAGCGCTGGGGCAGGGCCTAACTATGGCTACACCTTC. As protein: CSAGAGPNYGYTF.

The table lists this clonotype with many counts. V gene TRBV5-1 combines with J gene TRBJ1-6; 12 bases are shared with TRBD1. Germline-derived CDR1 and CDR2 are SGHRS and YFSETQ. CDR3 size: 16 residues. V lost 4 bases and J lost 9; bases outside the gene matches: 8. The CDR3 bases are TGCGCCAGCAGCCCTGGGACAGGGGGCTCTAGTTCACCCCTCCACTTT. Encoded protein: CASSPGTGGSSSPLHF.

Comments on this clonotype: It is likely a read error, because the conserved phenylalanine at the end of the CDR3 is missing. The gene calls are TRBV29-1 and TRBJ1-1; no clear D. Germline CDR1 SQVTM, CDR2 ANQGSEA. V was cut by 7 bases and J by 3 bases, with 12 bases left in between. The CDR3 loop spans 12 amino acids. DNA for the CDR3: TGCAGCGCCGGAGGGATCGACACTGAAGCTTTCTCT. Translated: CSAGGIDTEAFS.